The 8 T cell receptor beta chains listed next were all sequenced from one sample in a study of blood T cell repertoires in COVID-19 (dated by TCRdb to 2018 to 2020). Preparation of the library involved the immunoSEQ multiplex PCR assay. The table comes from immuneACCESS by way of TCRdb, which keeps in-frame sequences with V and J called. Part of the clones is missing from these tables; in studies checked, under half for an unresolved V gene and the rest for unknown reasons. For this sample there are over 100,000 clones; about 89% appear just once. The ten largest clones add up to about 4.5% of the sample. What was sequenced was peripheral blood. The receptors here all came from a man in his sixties with COVID-19, enrolled during active disease.

J is TRBJ1-4 and V is TRBV18; no definite D call. The V end lost 6 bases, the J end lost 7 bases, and 21 bases lay between the germline ends. The germline gives CDR1 KGHSH, CDR2 LQKENI. The CDR3 runs 16 residues. The CDR3 is CASSPSHVQITEKLFF. The CDR3 nucleotides are TGTGCCAGCTCGCCGTCTCATGTCCAGATAACTGAAAAACTGTTTTTT.

This sequence joins TRBV6-1 and TRBJ1-1; maybe TRBD1 (5 bases). Germline CDR1 and CDR2: MNHNS and SASEGT. CDR3 length: 15 amino acids. Trimming removed 1 base at V and 1 base at J, with 10 bases between. CDR3 nucleotide sequence: TGTGCCAGCAGTGAAGATCCAGGGCCGAACACTGAAGCTTTCTTT. Amino acids: CASSEDPGPNTEAFF.

The chain links TRBV6-5 to TRBJ1-2, with TRBD1 identical over 8 bases. Germline V gives CDR1 MNHEY, CDR2 SVGAGI. The V segment lost 0 bases and the J segment 5 bases; nucleotides outside the gene matches: 8. The CDR3 totals 16 residues. Here the CDR3 DNA reads TGTGCCAGCAGTTACTCGAGGCAGGGGGCGGGGTATGGCTACACCTTC. It specifies CASSYSRQGAGYGYTF.

The genes are TRBV7-6 and TRBJ1-4, with TRBD1 as a possible D gene (5 bases). CDR3 size: 13 residues. Germline V gene data show CDR1 as SGHVS and CDR2 as FNYEAQ. Deletions cut 5 bases from V and 8 bases from J, with 12 bases between. The CDR3 DNA is TGTGCCAGCAGCAAACAGGAGCTAGAAAAACTGTTTTTT. Encoded protein: CASSKQELEKLFF.

The V call is TRBV5-1, the J call TRBJ2-2, with 9 bases identical to TRBD1. Trimming at V came to 4 bases and at J to 6 bases, leaving 4 bases not matched to a gene. The germline V gene encodes CDR1 SGHRS and CDR2 YFSETQ. This CDR3 comprises 14 residues. The CDR3 region is CASSLTGGAGELFF. The CDR3 DNA is TGCGCCAGCAGCCTGACAGGGGGTGCCGGGGAGCTGTTTTTT.

This chain links TRBV19 with TRBJ1-2, with 8 bases identical to TRBD1. Germline assignment: CDR1 LNHDA and CDR2 SQIVND (reference sequence). The trim removed 5 bases at V and 2 bases at J, leaving 10 bases unmatched. The CDR3 consists of 16 residues. The CDR3 spells CASSPAARGRNYGYTF. Written as DNA, the CDR3 is TGTGCCAGTAGTCCTGCCGCCAGGGGGCGAAACTATGGCTACACCTTC.

The gene calls are TRBV5-4 and TRBJ2-5; 8 bases match TRBD2. After removal of 4 bases from V and 4 bases from J, the junction contained 12 bases not matched to a gene. Germline V CDR1 and CDR2: SGHNT, YYREEE (reference sequence). The CDR3 spans 16 residues. Written as DNA, the CDR3 is TGTGCCAGCAGCCGTCCACATAGCGGGGTGGTAGAGACCCAGTACTTC. Amino acid sequence: CASSRPHSGVVETQYF.

The chain couples TRBV6-6 to TRBJ1-1; tentative D call: TRBD1 (6 bases). The V gene lost 0 bases and the J gene lost 5 bases, with 16 bases spanning the gap. The CDR3 contains 16 residues. CDR1 MNHNY and CDR2 SVGAGI come from the germline V gene (reference sequence). The DNA for the CDR3 is TGTGCCAGCAGTTACTCTAACACAGGGCGAGGTACTGAAGCTTTCTTT. Its translation is CASSYSNTGRGTEAFF.